This T cell receptor beta chain came from a study of CD8+ T cells in alopecia areata. Treatment denoted: oral pan-JAK inhibitor, 5-10 mg twice daily. Lesional scalp punch biopsies and peripheral blood were collected from alopecia areata patients. cDNA reverse transcribed from extracted RNA served as the sequencing template. The assay was immunoSEQ multiplex PCR, and TCRdb's table has in-frame clones only and misses some. The sample lists 150,000 to 250,000 clones, more than 55% occurring once. The CDR3 runs 14 residues. V was clipped by 2 bases and J by 0 bases, with 10 bases between them. Germline V lookup: CDR1 GTSNPN, CDR2 SVGIG (reference sequence). Study observations and caveats: Sequences from scalp samples also cover resident alphabeta T cells of normal skin.

A word on this clone: What it binds is unknown.

The sequences come from CD4+ T cells sorted from blood, collected at week 4, from a patient treated with tofacitinib. V and J are TRBV30 and TRBJ1-1; D is uncertain. This clonotype was obtained from a human donor with alopecia areata. CDR3: CAWSTHPMNTEAFF. The CDR3 nucleotides are TGTGCCTGGAGTACCCACCCCATGAACACTGAAGCTTTCTTT.